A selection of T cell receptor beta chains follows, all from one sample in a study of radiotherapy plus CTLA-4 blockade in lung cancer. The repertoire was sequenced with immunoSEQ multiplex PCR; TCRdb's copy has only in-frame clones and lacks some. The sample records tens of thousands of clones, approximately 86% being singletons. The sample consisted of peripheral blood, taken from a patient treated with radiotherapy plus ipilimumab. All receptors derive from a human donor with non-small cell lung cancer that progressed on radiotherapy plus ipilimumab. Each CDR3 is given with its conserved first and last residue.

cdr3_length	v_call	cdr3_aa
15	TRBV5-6	CASSSSGRAGETQYF
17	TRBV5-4	CASSSGTSSSGANVLTF
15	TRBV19	CASSGERGRKQPQHF
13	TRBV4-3	CASSQALMGEAFF
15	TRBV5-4	CASSFRDSSSYEQYF
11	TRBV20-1	CSASGRVGYTF
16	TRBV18	CASSPPTGGGTDTQYF
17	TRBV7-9	CASSLDRGQERANVLTF
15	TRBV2	CASSGQGSGANVLTF
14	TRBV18	CASSPVTGIYGYTF
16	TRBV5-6	CASSLQQGADTGELFF
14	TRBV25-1	CASSEVGLNYGYTF
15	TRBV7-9	CASSLKGAGANVLTF
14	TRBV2	CATKARVLDTEAFF
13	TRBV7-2	CASSRLVNTEAFF
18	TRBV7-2	CASSTLRSGGRDTGELFF
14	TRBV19	CASSIPRTGRRAFF
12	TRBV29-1	CSVENRAEKLFF
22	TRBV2	CASSERIPGLAGDLTNTGELFF
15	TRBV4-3	CASSQGAGLLYEQYF
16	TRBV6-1	CASSEKYSAPNYGYTF
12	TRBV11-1	CASSPDRDTQYF
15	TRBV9	CASSEGAGFSYEQYF
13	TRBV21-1	CASSRPTNEKLFF
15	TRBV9	CASSVGASGGNEQFF
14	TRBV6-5	CASTPGPRQETQYF
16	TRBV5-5	CASSLDGPGRNYGYTF
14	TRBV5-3	CARKPWRRDYGYTF
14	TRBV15	CATSRDEGRGELFF
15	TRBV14	CASSQARGSYNEQFF
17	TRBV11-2	CASRKTFGGAPGNTIYF
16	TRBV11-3	CASSLDSGPSYNEQFF
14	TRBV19	CASSIGQPSNEQFF
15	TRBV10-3	CAISEDGTGSYEQYF
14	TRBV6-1	CASSAGQSNQPQHF
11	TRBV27	CASRAAYEQYF
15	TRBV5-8	CASSFRRVNTGELFF
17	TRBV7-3	CASSLLGGPSNTGELFF